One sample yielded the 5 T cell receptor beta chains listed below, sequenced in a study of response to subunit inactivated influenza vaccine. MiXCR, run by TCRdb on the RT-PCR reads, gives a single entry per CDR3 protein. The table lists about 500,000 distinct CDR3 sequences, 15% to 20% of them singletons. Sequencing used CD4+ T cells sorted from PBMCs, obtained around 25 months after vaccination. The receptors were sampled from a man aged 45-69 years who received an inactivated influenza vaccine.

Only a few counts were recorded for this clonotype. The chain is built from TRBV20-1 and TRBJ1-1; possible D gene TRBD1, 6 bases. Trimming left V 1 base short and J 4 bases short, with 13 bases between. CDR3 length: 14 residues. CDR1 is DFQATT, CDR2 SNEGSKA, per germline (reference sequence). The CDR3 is CSARVGRGGTEAFF. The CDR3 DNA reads TGCAGTGCTAGAGTGGGCAGGGGAGGCACTGAAGCTTTCTTT.

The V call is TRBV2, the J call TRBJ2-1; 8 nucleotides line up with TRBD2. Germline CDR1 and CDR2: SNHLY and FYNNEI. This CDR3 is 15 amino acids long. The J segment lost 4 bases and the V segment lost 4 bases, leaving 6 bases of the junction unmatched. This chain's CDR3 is CASSGKRGPYNEQFF. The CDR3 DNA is TGTGCCAGCAGTGGGAAGCGGGGGCCTTACAATGAGCAGTTCTTC.

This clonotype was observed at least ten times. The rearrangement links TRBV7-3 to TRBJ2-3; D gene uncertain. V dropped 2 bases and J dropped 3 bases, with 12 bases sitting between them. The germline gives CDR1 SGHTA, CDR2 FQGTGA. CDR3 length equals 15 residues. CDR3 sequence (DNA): TGTGCCAGCAGCTTATTCGGCATTCAGACAGATACGCAGTATTTT. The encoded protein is CASSLFGIQTDTQYF.

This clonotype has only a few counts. CDR3 nucleotide sequence: TGTGCCAGCAGCCCCACCGGGACAGGGTATCAGCCCCAGCATTTT. Its translation: CASSPTGTGYQPQHF. The rearrangement links TRBV12-3 or TRBV12-4 to TRBJ1-5; TRBD1 matches at 9 bases. V was pared by 6 bases and J by 5 bases, with 8 bases of the junction left unmatched. This CDR3 is built from 15 residues.

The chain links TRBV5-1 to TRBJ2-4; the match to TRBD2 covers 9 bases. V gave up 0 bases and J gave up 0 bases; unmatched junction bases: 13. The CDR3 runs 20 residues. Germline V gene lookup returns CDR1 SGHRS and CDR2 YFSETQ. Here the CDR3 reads CASSLALASGTRAAKNIQYF. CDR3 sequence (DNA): TGCGCCAGCAGCTTGGCCTTGGCTAGCGGGACAAGGGCAGCCAAAAACATTCAGTACTTC.